This T cell receptor (beta chain) originates from a study of cytomegalovirus exposure and HLA in healthy donors. The method was immunoSEQ multiplex PCR; TCRdb's version includes in-frame clones alone and lacks a portion of them. The table includes some 150,000 clones, around 90% detected once. General study results and limits: The listing of roughly 160 TCR beta chains classed them as cytomegalovirus-associated. It was reportedly the case that the classifier diagnosed cytomegalovirus status with high specificity and sensitivity. Three chains linked to CMV were shown in vitro to be specific for CMV antigens.

With 7 bases removed from V and 6 bases from J, the gap between germline ends came to 22 bases. The length of the CDR3 is 16 residues. Germline V gene lookup returns CDR1 SNHLY and CDR2 FYNNEI. In the case of this clone: The antigen remains undetermined.

The specimen was PBMCs. This sequence joins TRBV2 and TRBJ1-3; weak D call: TRBD1 (6 bases). This sequence was found in a man between 18 and 29 years old in good health and CMV-seropositive. This CDR3 is CASTPGVETEQNTIYF. The CDR3 DNA reads as TGTGCCAGCACCCCAGGGGTAGAGACAGAGCAAAACACCATATATTTT.